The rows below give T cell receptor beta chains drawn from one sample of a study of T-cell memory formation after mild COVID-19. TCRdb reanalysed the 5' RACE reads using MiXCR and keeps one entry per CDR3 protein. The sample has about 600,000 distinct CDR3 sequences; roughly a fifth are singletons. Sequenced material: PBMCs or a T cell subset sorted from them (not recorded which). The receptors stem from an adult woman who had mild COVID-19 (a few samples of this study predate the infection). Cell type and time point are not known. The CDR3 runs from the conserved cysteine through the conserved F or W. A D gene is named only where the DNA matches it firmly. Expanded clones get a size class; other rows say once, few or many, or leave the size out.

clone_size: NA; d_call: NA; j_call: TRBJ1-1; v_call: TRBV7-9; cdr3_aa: CASSSGEWRAHTEAFF; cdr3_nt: TGTGCCAGCAGCTCCGGCGAATGGAGGGCGCACACTGAAGCTTTCTTT
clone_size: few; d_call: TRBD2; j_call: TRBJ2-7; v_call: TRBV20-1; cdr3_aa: CSARRRTSGALWGQYF; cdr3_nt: TGCAGTGCTAGGCGCCGGACTAGCGGGGCCCTTTGGGGGCAGTACTTC
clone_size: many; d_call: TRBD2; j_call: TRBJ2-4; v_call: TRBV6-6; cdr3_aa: CASSQLAVQNIQYF; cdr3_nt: TGTGCCAGCAGTCAACTAGCGGTGCAAAACATTCAGTACTTC
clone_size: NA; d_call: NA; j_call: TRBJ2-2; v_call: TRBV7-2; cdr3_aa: CASRETSGGFTGELFFF; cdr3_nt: NA
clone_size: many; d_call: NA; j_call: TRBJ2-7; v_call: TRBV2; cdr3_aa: CASKLDGHEQYF; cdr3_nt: TGTGCCAGCAAGCTGGACGGTCATGAGCAGTACTTC
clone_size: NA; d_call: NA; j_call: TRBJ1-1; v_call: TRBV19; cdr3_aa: CASNPGAGMNTEAFF; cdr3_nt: TGTGCCAGTAACCCGGGAGCCGGCATGAACACTGAAGCTTTCTTT
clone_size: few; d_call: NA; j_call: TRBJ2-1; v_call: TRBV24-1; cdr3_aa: CATSDTKRRSNEQFF; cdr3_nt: TGTGCCACCAGTGATACGAAGAGACGGTCCAATGAGCAGTTCTTC
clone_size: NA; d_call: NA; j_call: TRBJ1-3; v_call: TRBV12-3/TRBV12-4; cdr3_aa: CASSPRGVAAGNTIYF; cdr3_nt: TGTGCCAGCAGTCCCCGAGGCGTCGCGGCTGGAAACACCATATATTTT
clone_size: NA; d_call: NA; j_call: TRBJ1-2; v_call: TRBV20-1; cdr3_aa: CSASEGNYGYTF; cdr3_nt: TGCAGTGCTAGTGAGGGAAACTATGGCTACACCTTC
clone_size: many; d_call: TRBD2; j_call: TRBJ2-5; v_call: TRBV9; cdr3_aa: CASSVEASGIETQYF; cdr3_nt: TGTGCCAGCAGCGTAGAGGCTAGCGGGATAGAGACCCAGTACTTC
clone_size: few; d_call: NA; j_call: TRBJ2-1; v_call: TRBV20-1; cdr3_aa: CSARIPGLGYNEQFF; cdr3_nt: TGCAGTGCTAGGATTCCGGGATTAGGTTACAATGAGCAGTTCTTC
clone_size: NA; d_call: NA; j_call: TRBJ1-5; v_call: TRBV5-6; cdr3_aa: CASSLRGGRAQPQHF; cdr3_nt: TGTGCCAGCAGCCTGCGGGGGGGGCGGGCTCAGCCCCAGCATTTT
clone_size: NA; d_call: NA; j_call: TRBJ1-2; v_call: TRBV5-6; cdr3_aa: CASSDTGWRANYGYTF; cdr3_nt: TGTGCCAGCAGCGACACAGGGTGGAGAGCTAACTATGGCTACACCTTC
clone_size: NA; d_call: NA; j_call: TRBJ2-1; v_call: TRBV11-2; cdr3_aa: CASSFLRAGIWYNEQFF; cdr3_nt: TGTGCCAGCAGCTTTTTACGCGCAGGGATTTGGTACAATGAGCAGTTCTTC
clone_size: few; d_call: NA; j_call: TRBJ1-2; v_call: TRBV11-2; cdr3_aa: CASSLEGVRYGYTF; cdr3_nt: TGTGCCAGCAGCTTAGAGGGGGTCCGCTATGGCTACACCTTC
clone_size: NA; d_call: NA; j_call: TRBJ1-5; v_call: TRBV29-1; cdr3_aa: CSVDFGYNQPQHF; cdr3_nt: TGCAGCGTTGATTTTGGGTACAATCAGCCCCAGCATTTT
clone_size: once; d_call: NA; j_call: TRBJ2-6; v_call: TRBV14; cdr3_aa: CASSPWGRANVLTF; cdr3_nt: TGTGCCAGCAGCCCCTGGGGGAGGGCCAACGTCCTGACTTTC
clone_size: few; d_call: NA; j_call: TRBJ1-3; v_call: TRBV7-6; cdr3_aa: CASSMTNSGNTIYF; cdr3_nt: TGTGCCAGCAGCATGACAAATTCTGGAAACACCATATATTTT
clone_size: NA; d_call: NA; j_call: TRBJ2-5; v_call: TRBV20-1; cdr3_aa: CSATVGLEGAETQYF; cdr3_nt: TGCAGTGCTACAGTTGGATTGGAGGGTGCGGAGACCCAGTACTTC
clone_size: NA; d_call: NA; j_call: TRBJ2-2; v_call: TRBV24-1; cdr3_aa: CATSDLTGTHNTGELFF; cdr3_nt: TGTGCCACCAGTGATTTGACCGGGACCCACAACACCGGGGAGCTGTTTTTT
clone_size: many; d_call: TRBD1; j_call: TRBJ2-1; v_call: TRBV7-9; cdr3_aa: CASSSGQGRYNEQFF; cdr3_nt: TGTGCCAGCAGCTCGGGACAGGGCAGGTACAATGAGCAGTTCTTC
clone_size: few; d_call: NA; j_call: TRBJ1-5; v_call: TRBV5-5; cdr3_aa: CASSLDPRGRYGNQPQHF; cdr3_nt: TGTGCCAGCAGCTTGGACCCGAGAGGCCGGTATGGCAATCAGCCCCAGCATTTT
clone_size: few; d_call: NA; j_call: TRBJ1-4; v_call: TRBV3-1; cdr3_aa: CASSQTGLREKLFF; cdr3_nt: TGTGCCAGCAGCCAGACAGGACTTAGAGAAAAACTGTTTTTT
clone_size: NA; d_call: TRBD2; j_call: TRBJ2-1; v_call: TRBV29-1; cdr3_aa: CSVEDFPSSGGQDEQFF; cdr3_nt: TGCAGCGTTGAAGATTTTCCCTCTAGCGGGGGGCAGGATGAGCAGTTCTTC
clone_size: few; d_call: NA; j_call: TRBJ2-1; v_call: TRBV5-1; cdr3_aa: CASSLVGAPYNEQFF; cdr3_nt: TGCGCCAGCAGCTTGGTCGGGGCCCCCTACAATGAGCAGTTCTTC
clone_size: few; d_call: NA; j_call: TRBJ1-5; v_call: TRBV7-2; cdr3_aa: CASSPYPGGGNQPQHF; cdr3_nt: TGTGCCAGCAGCCCCTACCCGGGAGGTGGCAATCAGCCCCAGCATTTT
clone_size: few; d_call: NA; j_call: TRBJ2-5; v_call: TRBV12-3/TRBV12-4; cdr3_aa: CASSFTVGGPRETQYF; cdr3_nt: TGTGCCAGCAGCTTCACCGTCGGCGGACCACGAGAGACCCAGTACTTC
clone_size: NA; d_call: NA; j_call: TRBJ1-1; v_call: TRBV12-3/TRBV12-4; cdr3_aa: CASSPPNHRFTEAFF; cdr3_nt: TGTGCCAGCAGTCCCCCCAACCACAGGTTCACTGAAGCTTTCTTT
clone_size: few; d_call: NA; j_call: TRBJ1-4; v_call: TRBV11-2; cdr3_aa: CASSPSRRGGLTNEKLFF; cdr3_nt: TGTGCCAGCAGCCCTTCACGGAGAGGGGGGTTAACTAATGAAAAACTGTTTTTT
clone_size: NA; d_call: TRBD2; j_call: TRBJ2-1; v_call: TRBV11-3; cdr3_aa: CASSSRRESSNNEQFF; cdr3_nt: TGTGCCAGCAGCTCGCGGCGGGAGTCGTCCAACAATGAGCAGTTCTTC
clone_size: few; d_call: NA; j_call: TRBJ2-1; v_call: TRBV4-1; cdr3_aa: CASSPFQAGSSYNEQFF; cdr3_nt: TGCGCCAGCAGCCCTTTTCAAGCGGGTAGCTCCTACAATGAGCAGTTCTTC
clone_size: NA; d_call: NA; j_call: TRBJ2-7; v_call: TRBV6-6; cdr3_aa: CASSYSGPGPRGLEQYF; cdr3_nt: TGTGCCAGCAGTTACTCGGGACCGGGACCCCGGGGACTCGAGCAGTACTTC
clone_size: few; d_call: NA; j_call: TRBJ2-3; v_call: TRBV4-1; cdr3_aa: CASSQVVAAGDTQYF; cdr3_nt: TGCGCCAGCAGCCAAGTAGTAGCTGCCGGAGATACGCAGTATTTT
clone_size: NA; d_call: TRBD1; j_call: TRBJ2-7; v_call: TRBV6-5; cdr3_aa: CASSYTLGQAYEQYF; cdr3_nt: TGTGCCAGCAGTTACACCCTGGGACAGGCCTACGAGCAGTACTTC
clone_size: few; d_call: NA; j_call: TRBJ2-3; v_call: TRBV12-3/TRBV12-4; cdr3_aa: CASSIALGQGVTDTQYF; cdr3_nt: TGTGCCAGCAGCATAGCCCTGGGGCAGGGAGTCACAGATACGCAGTATTTT
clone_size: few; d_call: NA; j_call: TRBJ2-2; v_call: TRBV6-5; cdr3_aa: CASSYSSLGSGELFF; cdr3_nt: TGTGCCAGCAGTTACTCTAGTCTAGGGTCCGGGGAGCTGTTTTTT
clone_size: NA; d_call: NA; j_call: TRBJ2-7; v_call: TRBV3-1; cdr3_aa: CASSPGAGASYEQYF; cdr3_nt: TGTGCCAGCAGCCCTGGGGCAGGGGCCTCCTACGAGCAGTACTTC
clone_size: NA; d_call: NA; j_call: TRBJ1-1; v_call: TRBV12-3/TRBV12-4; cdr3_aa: CASSWDTLNTEAFF; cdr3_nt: TGTGCCAGCAGTTGGGACACCCTGAACACTGAAGCTTTCTTT
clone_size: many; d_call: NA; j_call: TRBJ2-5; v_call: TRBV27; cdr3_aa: CASSLVHQETQYF; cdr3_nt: TGTGCCAGCAGTTTAGTTCACCAAGAGACCCAGTACTTC
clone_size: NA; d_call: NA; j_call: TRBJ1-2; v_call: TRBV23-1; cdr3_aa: CASSQRPARQANYGYTF; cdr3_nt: TGCGCCAGCAGTCAACGGCCCGCGAGACAGGCAAACTATGGCTACACCTTC